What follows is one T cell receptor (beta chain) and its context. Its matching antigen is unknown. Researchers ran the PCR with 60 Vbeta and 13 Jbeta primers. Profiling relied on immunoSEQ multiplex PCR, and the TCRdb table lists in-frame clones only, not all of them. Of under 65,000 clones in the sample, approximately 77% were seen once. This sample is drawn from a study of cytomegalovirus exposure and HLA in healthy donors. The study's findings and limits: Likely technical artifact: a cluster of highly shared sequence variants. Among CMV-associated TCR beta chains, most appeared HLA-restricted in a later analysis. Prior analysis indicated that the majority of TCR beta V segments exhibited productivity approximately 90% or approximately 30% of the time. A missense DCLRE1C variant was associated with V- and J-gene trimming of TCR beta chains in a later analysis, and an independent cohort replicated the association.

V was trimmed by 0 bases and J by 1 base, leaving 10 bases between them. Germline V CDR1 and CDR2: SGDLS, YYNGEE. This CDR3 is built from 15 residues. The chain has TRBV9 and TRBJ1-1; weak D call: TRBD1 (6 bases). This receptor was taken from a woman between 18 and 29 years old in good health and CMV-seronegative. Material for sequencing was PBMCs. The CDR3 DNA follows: TGTGCCAGCAGCGTAGAGGGACATTGGAACACTGAAGCTTTCTTT. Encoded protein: CASSVEGHWNTEAFF.